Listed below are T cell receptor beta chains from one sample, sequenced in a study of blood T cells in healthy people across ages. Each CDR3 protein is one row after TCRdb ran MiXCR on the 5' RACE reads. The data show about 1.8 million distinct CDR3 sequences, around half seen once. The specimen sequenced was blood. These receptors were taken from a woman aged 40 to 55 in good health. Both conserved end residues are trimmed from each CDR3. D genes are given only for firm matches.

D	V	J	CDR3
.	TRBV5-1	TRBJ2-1	ASSTVSSYNEQF
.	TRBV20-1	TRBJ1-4	SARDRAAGRAKLF
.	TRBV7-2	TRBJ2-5	ASSSTERVRGTQY
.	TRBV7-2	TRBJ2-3	ASSSWPVTDTQY
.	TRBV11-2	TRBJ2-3	ASSQIQGKADTQY
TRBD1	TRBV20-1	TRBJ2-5	SPRTPLTGGATETQY
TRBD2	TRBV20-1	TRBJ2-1	SAGAGLNNEQF
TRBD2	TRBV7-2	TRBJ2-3	ASSPGGGGFTDTQY
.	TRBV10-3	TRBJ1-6	AISDRGSLLH
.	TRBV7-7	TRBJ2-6	ASSPLRDAGANVLT
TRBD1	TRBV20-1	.	SASPLGQGTHEQY
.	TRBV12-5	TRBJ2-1	ASGLAWGEQF
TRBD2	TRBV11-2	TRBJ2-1	ASKALPGAGDYYNEQF
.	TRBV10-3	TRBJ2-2	AISRDVNTGELF
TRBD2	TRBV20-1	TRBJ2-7	SASSGGTLDYEQY